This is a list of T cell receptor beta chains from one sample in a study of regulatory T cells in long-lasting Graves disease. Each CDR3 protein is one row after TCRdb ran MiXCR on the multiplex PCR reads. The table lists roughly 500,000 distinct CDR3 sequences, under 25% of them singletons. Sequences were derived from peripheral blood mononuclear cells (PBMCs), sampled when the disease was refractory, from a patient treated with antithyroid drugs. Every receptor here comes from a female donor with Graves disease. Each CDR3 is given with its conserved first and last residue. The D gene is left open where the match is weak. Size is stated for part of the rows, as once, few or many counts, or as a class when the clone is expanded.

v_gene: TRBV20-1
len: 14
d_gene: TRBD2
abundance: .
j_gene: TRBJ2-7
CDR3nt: TGCAGTGCTACCTCCGCCAGCGGGAGGGACGAGCAGTACTTC
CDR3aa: CSATSASGRDEQYF

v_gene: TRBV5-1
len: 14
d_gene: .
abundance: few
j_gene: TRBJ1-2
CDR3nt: TGCGCCAGCAGCTTATTTGAGAGAGGCTATGGCTACACCTTC
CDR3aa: CASSLFERGYGYTF

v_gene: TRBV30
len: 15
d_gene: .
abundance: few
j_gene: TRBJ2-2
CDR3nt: TGTGCCTGGAGCCTGTGGACAACAAACACCGGGGAGCTGTTTTTT
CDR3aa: CAWSLWTTNTGELFF

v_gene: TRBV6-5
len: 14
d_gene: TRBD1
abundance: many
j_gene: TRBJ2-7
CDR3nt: TGTGCCAGCAGTTCGGGACAGGGTGTGTTAGAGCAGTACTTC
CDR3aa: CASSSGQGVLEQYF

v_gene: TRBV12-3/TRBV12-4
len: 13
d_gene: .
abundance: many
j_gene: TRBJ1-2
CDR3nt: TGTGCCAGCAGCCACGGCGGGGGGCGAGGCTACACCTTC
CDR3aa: CASSHGGGRGYTF

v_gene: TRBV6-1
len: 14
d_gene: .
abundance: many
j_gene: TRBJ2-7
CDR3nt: TGTGCCAGCAGTGAAGCAGGAAGCGCCTACGAGCAGTACTTC
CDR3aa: CASSEAGSAYEQYF

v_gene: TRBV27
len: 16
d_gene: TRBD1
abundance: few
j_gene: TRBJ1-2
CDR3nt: TGTGCCAGCAGTTTGACAGGGGGGACGGGTGGCTATGGCTACACCTTC
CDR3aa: CASSLTGGTGGYGYTF

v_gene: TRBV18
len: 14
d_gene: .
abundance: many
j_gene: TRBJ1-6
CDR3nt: TGTGCCAGCTCGTCAAAACTGGGGGTCTCACCCCTCCACTTT
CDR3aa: CASSSKLGVSPLHF

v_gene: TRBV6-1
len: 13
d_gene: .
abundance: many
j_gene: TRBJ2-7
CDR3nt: TGTGCCAGCACTCCACAGGGCAGCTACGAGCAGTACTTC
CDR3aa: CASTPQGSYEQYF

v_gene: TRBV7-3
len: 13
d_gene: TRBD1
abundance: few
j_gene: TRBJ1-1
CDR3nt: TGTGCCAGCAGACGATATCCGACAGGGGAAGCTTTCTTT
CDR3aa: CASRRYPTGEAFF

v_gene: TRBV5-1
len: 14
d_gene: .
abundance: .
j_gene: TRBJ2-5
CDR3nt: TGCGCCAGCAGCTGGATAGGGGGGGAAGAGACCCAGTACTTC
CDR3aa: CASSWIGGEETQYF

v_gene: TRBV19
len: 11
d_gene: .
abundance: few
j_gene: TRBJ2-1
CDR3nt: TGTGCCAGTATTGGCCACAATGAGCAGTTCTTC
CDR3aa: CASIGHNEQFF

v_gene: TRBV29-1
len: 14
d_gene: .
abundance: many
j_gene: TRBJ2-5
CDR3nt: TGCAGCGTTGATGGACTCGGGACGGGAGAGACCCAGTACTTC
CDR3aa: CSVDGLGTGETQYF

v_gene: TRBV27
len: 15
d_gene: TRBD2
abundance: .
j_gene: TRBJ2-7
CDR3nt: TGTGCCAGCAGCTCTCTGACTAGCGGGCCCTACGAGCAGTACTTC
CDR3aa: CASSSLTSGPYEQYF

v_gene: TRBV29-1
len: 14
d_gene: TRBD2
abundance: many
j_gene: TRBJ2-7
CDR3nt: TGCAGCGTGGGTAGGACTAGCGGATCCTACGAGCAGTACTTC
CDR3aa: CSVGRTSGSYEQYF

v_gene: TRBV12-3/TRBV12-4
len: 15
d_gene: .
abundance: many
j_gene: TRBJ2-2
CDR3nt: TGTGCCAGCAGTTTAGTGGGGCAGAACACCGGGGAGCTGTTTTTT
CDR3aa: CASSLVGQNTGELFF

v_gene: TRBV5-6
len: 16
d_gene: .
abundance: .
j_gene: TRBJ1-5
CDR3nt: TGTGCCAGCAGCTTGAGGCAGGGTTGGGGCAATCAGCCCCAGCATTTT
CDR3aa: CASSLRQGWGNQPQHF

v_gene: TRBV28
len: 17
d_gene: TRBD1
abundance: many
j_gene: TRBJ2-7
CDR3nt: TGTGCCAGCACCCAACCGGGACAGGGGCCCCGCATCTACGAGCAGTACTTC
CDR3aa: CASTQPGQGPRIYEQYF

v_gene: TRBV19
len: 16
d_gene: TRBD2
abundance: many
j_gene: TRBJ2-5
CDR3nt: TGTGCCAGTAGTCGAGCGGGACTCCCATCGGCGGGGACCCAGTACTTC
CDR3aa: CASSRAGLPSAGTQYF

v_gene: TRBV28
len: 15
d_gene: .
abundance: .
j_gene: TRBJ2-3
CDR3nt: TGTGCCAGCAGTTTATTTCCAGGGTTCACAGATACGCAGTATTTT
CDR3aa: CASSLFPGFTDTQYF

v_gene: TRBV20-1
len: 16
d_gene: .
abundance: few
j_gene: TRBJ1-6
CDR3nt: TGCAGTGCTAGGAATCCTCAAGACAGGCCTAATTCACCCCTCCACTTT
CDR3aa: CSARNPQDRPNSPLHF

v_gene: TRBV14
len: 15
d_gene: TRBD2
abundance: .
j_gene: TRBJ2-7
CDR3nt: TGTGCCAGCGGCCCCCTTAGCGGGAGGGGTGGCGAGCAGTACTTC
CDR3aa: CASGPLSGRGGEQYF

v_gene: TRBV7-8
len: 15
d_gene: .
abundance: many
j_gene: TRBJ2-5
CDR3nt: TGTGCCAGCAGCTTAGTGGCCCAACGTCAAGAGACCCAGTACTTC
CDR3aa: CASSLVAQRQETQYF

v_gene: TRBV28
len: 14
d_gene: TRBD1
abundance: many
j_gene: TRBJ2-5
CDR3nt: TGTGCCAGCAGGCCGGGACAGGGCCCAGAGACCCAGTACTTC
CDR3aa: CASRPGQGPETQYF

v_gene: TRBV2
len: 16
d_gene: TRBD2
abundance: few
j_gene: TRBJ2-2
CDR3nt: TGTGCCAGCAGTGAAGAGGGACTAGCGGGAACCGGGGAGCTGTTTTTT
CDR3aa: CASSEEGLAGTGELFF

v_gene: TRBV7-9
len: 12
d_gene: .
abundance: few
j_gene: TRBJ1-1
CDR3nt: TGTGCCAGCAGCTTAGCAGGGAGGGAAGCTTTCTTT
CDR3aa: CASSLAGREAFF

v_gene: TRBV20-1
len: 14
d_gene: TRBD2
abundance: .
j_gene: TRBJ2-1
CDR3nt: TGCAGTGCTCCAACTAGCGGGGGCTACAATGAGCAGTTCTTC
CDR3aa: CSAPTSGGYNEQFF

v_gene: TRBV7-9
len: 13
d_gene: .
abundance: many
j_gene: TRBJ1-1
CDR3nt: TGTGCCAGCAGCTCAGGCGGGAACACTGAAGCTTTCTTT
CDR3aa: CASSSGGNTEAFF

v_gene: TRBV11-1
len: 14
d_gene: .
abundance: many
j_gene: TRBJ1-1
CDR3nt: TGTGCCAGCAGCCTAGAGGACAGTTCTACCCAAGCTTTCTTT
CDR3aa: CASSLEDSSTQAFF

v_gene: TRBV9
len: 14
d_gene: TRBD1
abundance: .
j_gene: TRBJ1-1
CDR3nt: TGTGCCAGCAGCGACACAGGGGAGAGCACTGAAGCTTTCTTT
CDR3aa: CASSDTGESTEAFF

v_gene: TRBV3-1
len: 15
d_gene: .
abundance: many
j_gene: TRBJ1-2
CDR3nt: TGTGCCAGCAGCCAAAACAGCGGTTCTAACTATGGCTACACCTTC
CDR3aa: CASSQNSGSNYGYTF

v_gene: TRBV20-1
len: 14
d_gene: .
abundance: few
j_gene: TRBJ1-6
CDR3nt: TGCAGTGCTAGGGAGGCGGGGTTCTACTCACCCCTCCACTTT
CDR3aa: CSAREAGFYSPLHF

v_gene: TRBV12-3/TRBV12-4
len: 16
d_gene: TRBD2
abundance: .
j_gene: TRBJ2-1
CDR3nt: TGTGCCAGCAGGGTCTTTAGCGGGAGGGCCGCCAATGAGCAGTTCTTC
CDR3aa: CASRVFSGRAANEQFF

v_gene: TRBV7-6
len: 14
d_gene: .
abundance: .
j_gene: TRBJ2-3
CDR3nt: TGTGCCAGCAGTCTGACCGGAGGTCCAGATACGCAGTATTTT
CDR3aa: CASSLTGGPDTQYF

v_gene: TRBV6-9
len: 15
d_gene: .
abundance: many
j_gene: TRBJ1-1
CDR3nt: TGTGCCAGCAGTTATTTCAGGGGCCCGAGCACTGAAGCTTTCTTT
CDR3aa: CASSYFRGPSTEAFF

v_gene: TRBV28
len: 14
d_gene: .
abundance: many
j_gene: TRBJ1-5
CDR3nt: TGTGCCAGCACCGTAATCGGGGTAGGGCAGCCCCAGCATTTT
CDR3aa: CASTVIGVGQPQHF

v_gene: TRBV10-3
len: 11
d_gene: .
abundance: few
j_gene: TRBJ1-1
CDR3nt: TGTGCCATCTCTGTCGGGGCTGAAGCTTTCTTT
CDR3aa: CAISVGAEAFF

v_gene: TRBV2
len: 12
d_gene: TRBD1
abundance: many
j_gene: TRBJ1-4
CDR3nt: TGTGCCAGCCGCCGGGACAGTGAAAAACTGTTTTTT
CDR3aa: CASRRDSEKLFF

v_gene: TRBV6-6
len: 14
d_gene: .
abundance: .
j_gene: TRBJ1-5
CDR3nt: TGTGCCAGCAGTTACTCGTTGCAGGAGAGGGCCCAGCATTTT
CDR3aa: CASSYSLQERAQHF

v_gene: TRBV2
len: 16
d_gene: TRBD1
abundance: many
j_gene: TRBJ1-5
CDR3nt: TGTGCCAGCAGCCTTCCCGGGACAGGGTTTGGTCAGCCCCAGCATTTT
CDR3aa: CASSLPGTGFGQPQHF

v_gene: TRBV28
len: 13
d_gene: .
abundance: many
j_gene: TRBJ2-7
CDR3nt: TGTGCCAGCAGACCCCCCCCGTCGGTCGAGCAGTACTTC
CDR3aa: CASRPPPSVEQYF

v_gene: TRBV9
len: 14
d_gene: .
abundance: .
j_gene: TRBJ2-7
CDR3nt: TGTGCCAGCAGCGTAGGGATAGAGTCCTACGAGCAGTACTTC
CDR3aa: CASSVGIESYEQYF

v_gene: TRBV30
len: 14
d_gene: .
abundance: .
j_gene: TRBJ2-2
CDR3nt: TGTGCCTGGTGCCGGGTGCAGGGGACCGGGGAGCTGTTTTTT
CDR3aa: CAWCRVQGTGELFF

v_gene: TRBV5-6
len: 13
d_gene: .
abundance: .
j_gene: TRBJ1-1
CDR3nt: TGTGCCAGCAGCCCCGACAGCTTCAATGAAGCTTTCTTT
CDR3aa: CASSPDSFNEAFF

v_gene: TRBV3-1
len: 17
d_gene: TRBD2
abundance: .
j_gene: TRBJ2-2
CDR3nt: TGTGCCAGCAGCCAACCAGGAACTAGCGGGATTACCGGGGAGCTGTTTTTT
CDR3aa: CASSQPGTSGITGELFF

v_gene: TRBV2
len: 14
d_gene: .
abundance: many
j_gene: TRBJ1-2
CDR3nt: TGTGCCAGCAGTCTCACGGATCAGGGCTATGGCTACACCTTC
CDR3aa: CASSLTDQGYGYTF

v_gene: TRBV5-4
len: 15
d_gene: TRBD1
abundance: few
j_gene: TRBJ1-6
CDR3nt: TGTGCCAGCAGCTTGTTAGGACAGGGGACCTCACCCCTCCACTTT
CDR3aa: CASSLLGQGTSPLHF